Following are 27 T cell receptor beta chains from one sample sequenced in a study of cytomegalovirus exposure and HLA in healthy donors. PCR primers comprised 60 Vbeta and 13 Jbeta primers. Repertoires were generated with immunoSEQ multiplex PCR, while TCRdb's copy carries only in-frame clones and drops some. The sample comprises fewer than 150,000 clones, 75% to 90% of which are singletons, and roughly 1.2% rests with the top ten. Sequenced sample: PBMCs. These receptors originate from a female donor in good health and CMV-seronegative.

The gene calls are TRBV9 and TRBJ1-2; 10 nucleotides line up with TRBD1. Looked up from germline, CDR1 is SGDLS and CDR2 is YYNGEE. The ends lost 0 bases at V and 6 bases at J; junction bases unmatched: 5. The CDR3 extends over 15 amino acids. CDR3 in DNA: TGTGCCAGCAGCGTAGCGGGACAGGGGTTCGATGGCTACACCTTC. It encodes CASSVAGQGFDGYTF.

Points on this clone: This specimen includes other DNA sequences encoding the same CDR3. The chain joins TRBV29-1 to TRBJ2-1; 11 bases match TRBD2. Germline values: CDR1 SQVTM, CDR2 ANQGSEA. The CDR3 loop spans 14 amino acids. With V trimmed by 2 bases and J by 3 bases, 0 bases remained unmatched. This CDR3 reads CSVETSGSYNEQFF. In DNA form, the CDR3 reads TGCAGCGTTGAAACTAGCGGGAGCTACAATGAGCAGTTCTTC.

The gene calls are TRBV28 and TRBJ1-5, with D possibly being TRBD1 (5 bases). V gave up 3 bases and J gave up 2 bases, with 11 bases separating them. The germline V gene has CDR1 MDHEN and CDR2 SYDVKM. The CDR3 runs 15 residues. CDR3 amino acids: CASSFRDLGNQPQHF. CDR3 nucleotides: TGTGCCAGCAGTTTCAGGGATTTGGGCAATCAGCCCCAGCATTTT.

Many counts were recorded for this clone. The rearrangement links TRBV6-4 to TRBJ2-3, with a weak D call TRBD1 (5 bases). The CDR3 contains 13 residues. V lost 8 bases, J lost 2 bases, and 11 bases lay in between. Per the germline V gene, CDR1 is MRHNA and CDR2 is SNTAGT. The CDR3 loop reads CASGAGHTDTQYF. Here the CDR3 DNA reads TGTGCCAGCGGAGCAGGGCACACAGATACGCAGTATTTT.

V gene TRBV5-1 combines with J gene TRBJ2-7; 7 bases match TRBD2. The CDR3 loop spans 14 amino acids. The V gene end was trimmed by 5 bases and the J gene end by 1 base; junction bases not matched to a gene: 6. The germline gives CDR1 SGHRS, CDR2 YFSETQ. The CDR3: CASSYGLGSYEQYF. Here the CDR3 DNA reads TGCGCCAGCAGTTATGGACTAGGGTCCTACGAGCAGTACTTC.

This CDR3 is CASMRGGGTEAFF. The CDR3 region has the DNA TGTGCCAGCATGCGGGGGGGAGGTACTGAAGCTTTCTTT. This sequence joins TRBV28 and TRBJ1-1, with a weak D call TRBD1 (5 bases). V lost 7 bases to trimming and J lost 5 bases, with 14 bases between them. CDR1 MDHEN and CDR2 SYDVKM come from the germline V gene. The CDR3 runs 13 residues. Full variable domain (outside the CDR3, taken from reference TRBV28 and TRBJ1-1): DVKVTQSSRYLVKRTGEKVFLECVQDMDHENMFWYRQDPGLGLRLIYFSYDVKMKEKGDIPEGYSVSREKKERFSLILESASTNQTSMYLCASMRGGGTEAFFGQGTRLTVV.

The V gene is TRBV25-1, the J gene TRBJ2-3, with D perhaps matching TRBD2 (6 bases). The germline V gene encodes CDR1 MGHDK and CDR2 SYGVNS. The CDR3 loop spans 14 amino acids. V gave up 5 bases and J gave up 2 bases, with 11 bases separating them. CDR3 sequence reads: CASSRGLHTDTQYF. For the CDR3, the DNA is TGTGCCAGCAGTCGGGGACTCCACACAGATACGCAGTATTTT.

This chain connects TRBV19 to TRBJ2-2, with a weak D call TRBD1 (7 bases). Between the trimmed V and J ends, which lost 6 bases and 5 bases, there was a span of 10 bases. Germline CDR1 and CDR2: LNHDA and SQIVND (reference sequence). The CDR3 runs 13 residues. The CDR3, as DNA: TGTGCCAGTAGGCCAGGGGGGACCGGGGAGCTGTTTTTT. It translates to CASRPGGTGELFF.

The chain has TRBV25-1 and TRBJ1-2, with D tentatively TRBD1 (6 bases). The CDR3 is made up of 16 amino acids. Germline CDR1 and CDR2: MGHDK and SYGVNS. Deletions cut 4 bases from V and 4 bases from J, with 19 bases between. CDR3 residues: CASSARNTGLLYGYTF. CDR3 DNA: TGTGCCAGCAGTGCTAGGAACACAGGGCTCCTCTATGGCTACACCTTC.

The chain carries TRBV19 and TRBJ2-3, with TRBD2 matching 8 bases. V was clipped by 8 bases and J by 7 bases; unmatched bases: 5. The CDR3 length is 12 residues. The germline gives CDR1 LNHDA, CDR2 SQIVND (reference sequence). CDR3 nucleotides: TGTGCCAGTTCCGGGAGGGGGAATACGCAGTATTTT. Protein sequence: CASSGRGNTQYF.

The chain combines TRBV7-9 with TRBJ2-2; 8 bases map to TRBD2. V trimming: 0 bases; J trimming: 7 bases; junction bases outside the gene matches: 13. The CDR3 length is 18 residues. CDR1 SEHNR and CDR2 FQNEAQ come from the germline V gene (reference sequence). CDR3: CASSLASHREGHDGELFF. The DNA for the CDR3 is TGTGCCAGCAGCTTAGCGTCGCATCGGGAGGGCCACGACGGGGAGCTGTTTTTT.

As for this clone: This same CDR3 is encoded by further DNA sequences in the sample. J is TRBJ2-5 and V is TRBV5-1, with 8 bases identical to TRBD1. The trim removed 4 bases at V and 3 bases at J, leaving 5 bases unmatched. CDR3 length equals 14 residues. The germline V gene encodes CDR1 SGHRS and CDR2 YFSETQ. CDR3 DNA: TGCGCCAGCAGCCTGGGGACAGGCAAAGAGACCCAGTACTTC. This translates into CASSLGTGKETQYF. The entire variable domain, with the rest obtained from reference TRBV5-1 and TRBJ2-5, is as follows: KAGVTQTPRYLIKTRGQQVTLSCSPISGHRSVSWYQQTPGQGLQFLFEYFSETQRNKGNFPGRFSGRQFSNSRSEMNVSTLELGDSALYLCASSLGTGKETQYFGPGTRLLVL.

The chain carries TRBV5-1 and TRBJ2-3, with D possibly being TRBD1 (7 bases). CDR1 is SGHRS and CDR2 is YFSETQ in the germline V gene. This CDR3 is built from 16 residues. Trimming removed 2 bases at V and 4 bases at J, with 17 bases between. This CDR3 reads CASSFFSGGGADTQYF. Written as DNA, the CDR3 is TGCGCCAGCAGCTTCTTTAGCGGAGGGGGCGCAGATACGCAGTATTTT.

This rearrangement joins TRBV19 to TRBJ2-1; 10 bases align to TRBD1. Per germline, CDR1 LNHDA and CDR2 SQIVND (reference sequence). CDR3 size: 14 residues. V was clipped by 8 bases and J by 4 bases; unmatched bases: 5. For the CDR3, the DNA is TGTGCCAGTGACAGGGGGCGCCGGTACAATGAGCAGTTCTTC. Translation: CASDRGRRYNEQFF.

The chain is built from TRBV6-1 and TRBJ2-7, with 8 bases that match TRBD2. J gave up 7 bases and V 9 bases, and 17 bases lay outside the gene matches. The CDR3 has 15 amino acids. Germline CDR1 reads MNHNS; CDR2 reads SASEGT. The CDR3 is CASQSSPSGLEEQYF. The CDR3 bases are TGTGCCAGTCAAAGTTCGCCTAGCGGGTTGGAAGAGCAGTACTTC.

The V and J genes are TRBV9 and TRBJ2-3; TRBD2 might be the D (6 bases). V was trimmed by 3 bases and J by 1 base, leaving 12 bases between them. This CDR3 contains 15 residues. Germline assignment: CDR1 SGDLS and CDR2 YYNGEE. The chain's CDR3 is CASSAVAVRTDTQYF. In DNA form, the CDR3 reads TGTGCCAGCAGCGCCGTAGCGGTACGCACAGATACGCAGTATTTT.

The rearrangement links TRBV28 to TRBJ2-7; 8 bases fit TRBD1. In germline, CDR1 is MDHEN, CDR2 SYDVKM. With V trimmed by 3 bases and J by 3 bases, 1 base remained unmatched. CDR3 length: 13 amino acids. CDR3 sequence reads: CASSFDRGYEQYF. CDR3 coding DNA: TGTGCCAGCAGTTTTGACAGGGGCTACGAGCAGTACTTC.

This clone has just one count. V usage is TRBV6-1 and J usage is TRBJ1-1, with a weak D call TRBD1 (5 bases). Germline V lookup: CDR1 MNHNS, CDR2 SASEGT. Trimming stripped 7 bases from V and 0 bases from J, with 15 bases between. This CDR3 has 15 residues. CDR3 protein: CASISYRQMNTEAFF. CDR3 in DNA: TGTGCCAGCATCTCTTATCGACAGATGAACACTGAAGCTTTCTTT.

This sequence joins TRBV10-3 and TRBJ2-1; possibly TRBD1 for D (6 bases). CDR3 length: 15 amino acids. V lost 10 bases and J 5 bases, leaving 21 bases between the germline ends. Germline V gene lookup returns CDR1 ENHRY and CDR2 SYGVKD. The chain's CDR3 is CATNTKQGSNNEQFF. In DNA form, the CDR3 reads TGTGCCACCAATACAAAACAGGGTAGTAACAATGAGCAGTTCTTC.

The rearrangement links TRBV28 to TRBJ1-5; D might be TRBD1 (6 bases). This CDR3 spans 15 amino acids. With 3 bases removed from V and 2 bases from J, the gap between germline ends came to 11 bases. The germline CDR1 and CDR2 sequences are MDHEN and SYDVKM. The CDR3: CASSFRPGGNQPQHF. The DNA of the CDR3 is TGTGCCAGCAGTTTTAGGCCAGGGGGCAATCAGCCCCAGCATTTT.

The gene calls are TRBV7-9 and TRBJ2-7; 11 bases line up with TRBD1. Germline CDR1 and CDR2: SEHNR and FQNEAQ (reference sequence). V dropped 2 bases and J dropped 6; count of bases not matched to a gene: 9. The CDR3 consists of 16 residues. CDR3 protein: CASSLPDWDRGIEQYF. For the CDR3, the DNA is TGTGCCAGCAGCTTACCCGATTGGGACAGGGGGATCGAGCAGTACTTC.

This chain connects TRBV5-1 to TRBJ2-1; 14 nucleotides match TRBD2. The CDR3 length is 18 residues. Germline CDR1 and CDR2: SGHRS and YFSETQ. With 3 bases clipped from V and 12 bases from J, the junction kept 17 bases outside the gene matches. The chain's CDR3 is CASSSGTSGSVRGIMQFF. The CDR3 DNA sequence: TGCGCCAGCAGCTCGGGGACTAGCGGGAGTGTGAGGGGGATAATGCAGTTCTTC.

The chain is built from TRBV9 and TRBJ1-1; D ambiguous. This CDR3 region has 14 residues. Germline CDR1 reads SGDLS; CDR2 reads YYNGEE. The V end was cut by 0 bases, the J end by 1 base, with 7 bases between. This CDR3 is CASSVEASNTEAFF. The CDR3 DNA reads TGTGCCAGCAGCGTAGAAGCATCGAACACTGAAGCTTTCTTT.

The chain carries TRBV27 and TRBJ2-2; no reliable D call. This CDR3 is built from 16 residues. V was pared by 2 bases and J by 1 base, with 11 bases between. Germline-derived CDR1 and CDR2 are MNHEY and SMNVEV (reference sequence). CDR3 sequence reads: CASSLRPSWNTGELFF. The CDR3 nucleotides are TGTGCCAGCAGTTTACGCCCTAGTTGGAACACCGGGGAGCTGTTTTTT.

In its sample, this clone was seen a few times. The genes are TRBV28 and TRBJ2-1, with 10 bases matching TRBD2. CDR3 length: 14 amino acids. V lost 11 bases and J lost 3; bases outside the gene matches: 7. Germline CDR1 MDHEN, CDR2 SYDVKM. The DNA for the CDR3 is TGTGCCTCGCAGCGGGGGGGCTTCTACAATGAGCAGTTCTTC. The encoded protein is CASQRGGFYNEQFF.

The chain carries TRBV6-1 and TRBJ1-4; no firm D call. This CDR3 has 14 amino acids. CDR1 MNHNS and CDR2 SASEGT come from the germline V gene. V was trimmed by 6 bases and J by 4 bases, leaving 12 bases between them. The CDR3 DNA follows: TGTGCCAGCAGCAAACAGATGTTTAATGAAAAACTGTTTTTT. Amino acids: CASSKQMFNEKLFF.

The chain is built from TRBV2 and TRBJ1-3, with TRBD1 matching 7 bases. This CDR3 is built from 15 residues. Germline V gives CDR1 SNHLY, CDR2 FYNNEI. With 3 bases clipped from V and 0 bases from J, the junction kept 2 bases outside the gene matches. CDR3: CASSEEGASGNTIYF. The CDR3 DNA sequence: TGTGCCAGCAGTGAGGAGGGGGCCTCTGGAAACACCATATATTTT.